This TCR beta chain came from a study of yellow fever vaccine responses in identical twins. Study-level findings and limits: Twins reportedly had a vaccine T cell response that seemed partly convergent, partly personalized.

TCRdb re-called the RT-PCR reads through MiXCR, storing one row per CDR3 protein. The sample has approximately 13,000 distinct CDR3 sequences, roughly 83% seen once. Germline V CDR1 and CDR2: SGHAT, FQDESV (reference sequence). V was trimmed by 3 bases and J by 2 bases, leaving 11 bases between them. This CDR3 has 14 amino acids. In its sample, this clonotype was seen once. Its antigen is undetermined. V and J are TRBV11-1 and TRBJ2-7; D is perhaps TRBD2 (6 bases). Sequencing used T cells from blood (PBMCs), unsorted or a sorted subset (not recorded which), obtained before or after yellow fever vaccination (not recorded which). This clonotype was sampled from a woman aged 18-29 years who received the yellow fever vaccine. The CDR3 spells CASSFKRVTYEQYF. Written as DNA, the CDR3 is TGTGCCAGCAGCTTCAAGCGGGTCACCTACGAGCAGTACTTC.